The sequence of this T cell receptor beta chain was determined in a study of cytomegalovirus exposure and HLA in healthy donors. Background on the study: Early released data comprised approximately 85 million unique TCRs from HLA-typed donors. Study-level results: Across donors, most TCRs were seen rarely, yet some public ones were widespread. Later work associated around 18,000 TCR beta sequences with HLA alleles at 0.05 false discovery rate.

The table lists this clone with a few counts. Its antigen is unknown. Germline V CDR1 and CDR2: MDHEN, SYDVKM. Trimming took off 7 bases at V and 2 bases at J, with 24 bases between the two ends. The CDR3 length is 18 residues. The study ran its PCR with 60 Vbeta and 13 Jbeta primers. Sequencing was performed with immunoSEQ multiplex PCR; in TCRdb, only in-frame clones are kept and a portion is missing. The repertoire holds roughly 140,000 clones, with around 60% as singletons. Material for sequencing was PBMCs. The chain employs TRBV28 and TRBJ1-5; no clear D gene. The origin of this receptor is a woman aged 60-75 years in good health and CMV-seropositive. This CDR3 is CASTTELQSGRGNQPQHF. The CDR3, as DNA: TGTGCCAGCACCACGGAGCTTCAATCGGGTCGGGGCAATCAGCCCCAGCATTTT.